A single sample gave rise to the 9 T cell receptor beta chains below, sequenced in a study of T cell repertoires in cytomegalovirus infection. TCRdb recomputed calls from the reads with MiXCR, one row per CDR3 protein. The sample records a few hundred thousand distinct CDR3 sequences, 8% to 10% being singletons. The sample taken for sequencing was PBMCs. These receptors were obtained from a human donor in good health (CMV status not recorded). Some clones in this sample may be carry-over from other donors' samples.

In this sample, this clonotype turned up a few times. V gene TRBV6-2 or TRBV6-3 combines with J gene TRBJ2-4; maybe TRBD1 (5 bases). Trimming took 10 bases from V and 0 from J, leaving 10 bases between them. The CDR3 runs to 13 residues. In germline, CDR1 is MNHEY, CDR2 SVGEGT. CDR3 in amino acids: CATRQLAKNIQYF. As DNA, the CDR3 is TGTGCCACCCGACAGTTAGCCAAAAACATTCAGTACTTC.

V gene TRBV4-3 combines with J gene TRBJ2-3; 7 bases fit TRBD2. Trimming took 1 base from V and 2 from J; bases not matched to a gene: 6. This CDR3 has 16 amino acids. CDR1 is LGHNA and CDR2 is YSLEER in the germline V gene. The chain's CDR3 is CASSQVTAGLTDTQYF. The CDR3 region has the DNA TGCGCCAGCAGCCAAGTAACAGCGGGACTCACAGATACGCAGTATTTT.

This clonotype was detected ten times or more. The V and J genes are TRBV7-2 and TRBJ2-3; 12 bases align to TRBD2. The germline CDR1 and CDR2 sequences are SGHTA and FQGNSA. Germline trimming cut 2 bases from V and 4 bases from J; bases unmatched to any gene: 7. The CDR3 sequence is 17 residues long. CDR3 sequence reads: CASSLWGRLAGADTQYF. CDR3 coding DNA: TGTGCCAGCAGCTTATGGGGGAGACTAGCGGGAGCAGATACGCAGTATTTT.

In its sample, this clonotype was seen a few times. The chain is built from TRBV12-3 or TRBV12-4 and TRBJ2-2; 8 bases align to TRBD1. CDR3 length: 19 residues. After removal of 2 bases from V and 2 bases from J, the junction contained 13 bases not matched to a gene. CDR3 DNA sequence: TGTGCCAGCAGTTTAAGGCAAACACCTGGGACAGGAAACACCGGGGAGCTGTTTTTT. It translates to CASSLRQTPGTGNTGELFF.

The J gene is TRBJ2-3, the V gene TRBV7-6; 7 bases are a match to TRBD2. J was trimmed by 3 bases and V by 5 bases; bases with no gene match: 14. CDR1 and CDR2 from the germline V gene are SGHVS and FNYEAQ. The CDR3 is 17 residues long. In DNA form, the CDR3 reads TGTGCCAGCAGCCCTTTAGAGGGAGGGCCCGGAACAGATACGCAGTATTTT. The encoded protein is CASSPLEGGPGTDTQYF.

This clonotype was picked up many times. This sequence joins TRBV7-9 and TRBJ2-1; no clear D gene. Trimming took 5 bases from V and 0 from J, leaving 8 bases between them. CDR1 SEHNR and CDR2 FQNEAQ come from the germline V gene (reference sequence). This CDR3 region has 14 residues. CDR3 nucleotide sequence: TGTGCCAGCAGCCCCCAGAGCTCCTACAATGAGCAGTTCTTC. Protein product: CASSPQSSYNEQFF.

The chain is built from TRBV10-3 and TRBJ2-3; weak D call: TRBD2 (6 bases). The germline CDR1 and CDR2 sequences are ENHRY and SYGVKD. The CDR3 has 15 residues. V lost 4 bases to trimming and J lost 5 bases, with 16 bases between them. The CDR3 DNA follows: TGTGCCATCAGTGGAGCGGGCACGATAGGAGATACGCAGTATTTT. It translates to CAISGAGTIGDTQYF.

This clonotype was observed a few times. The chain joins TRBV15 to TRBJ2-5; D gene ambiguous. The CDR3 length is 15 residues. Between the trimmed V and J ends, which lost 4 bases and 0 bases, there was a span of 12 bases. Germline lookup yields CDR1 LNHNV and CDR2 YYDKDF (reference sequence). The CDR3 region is CATSTLAAYQETQYF. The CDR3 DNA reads TGTGCCACCAGCACCTTAGCTGCGTACCAAGAGACCCAGTACTTC.

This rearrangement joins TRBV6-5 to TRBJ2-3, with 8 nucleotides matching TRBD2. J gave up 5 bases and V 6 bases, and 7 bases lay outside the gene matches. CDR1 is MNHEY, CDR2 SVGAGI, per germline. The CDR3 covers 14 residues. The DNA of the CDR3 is TGTGCCAGCAGCAGGTGGCGGGGGGAAGATACGCAGTATTTT. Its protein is CASSRWRGEDTQYF.